The 21 T cell receptor beta chains below all came from one sample that was sequenced in a study of CD8 T cells in ankylosing spondylitis. General study findings and limits: Seemingly characteristic of ankylosing spondylitis blood was a TCR beta motif consisting of eight highly homologous variants.

Their antigens remain unidentified. TCRdb processed the 5' RACE reads anew with MiXCR; each CDR3 protein has one entry. Here the sample spans 100,000 to 150,000 distinct CDR3 sequences, approximately 17% being singletons. Sequenced input: blood, either unsorted or a sorted T cell fraction (not recorded which). The receptors derive from a male donor with ankylosing spondylitis.

The V and J genes are TRBV9 and TRBJ2-5, with D maybe TRBD1 (6 bases). Trimming left V 0 bases short and J 5 bases short, with 17 bases between. The CDR3 is 16 amino acids. Germline loops: CDR1 SGDLS, CDR2 YYNGEE. The CDR3, as DNA: TGTGCCAGCAGCGTAGGAACAGAGACGAGGGGGGAGACCCAGTACTTC. Translated: CASSVGTETRGETQYF.

This clonotype has more than one count but fewer than ten. V and J are TRBV4-1 and TRBJ2-3, with TRBD2 identical over 8 bases. J gave up 2 bases and V 0 bases, and 10 bases lay outside the gene matches. The CDR3 loop spans 18 amino acids. Germline V gene sequence: CDR1 MGHRA, CDR2 YSYEKL. In DNA, the CDR3 is TGCGCCAGCAGCCAAGAAACTGGCGCGGGAGGACCCACAGATACGCAGTATTTT. It yields the protein CASSQETGAGGPTDTQYF.

The chain combines TRBV27 with TRBJ2-7; 9 bases are shared with TRBD1. Trimming took 2 bases from V and 1 from J; bases not matched to a gene: 6. The CDR3 totals 16 residues. In germline, CDR1 is MNHEY, CDR2 SMNVEV (reference sequence). This CDR3 is CASSLTRQGGSYEQYF. The CDR3 DNA sequence: TGTGCCAGCAGTTTAACTCGACAGGGGGGGTCCTACGAGCAGTACTTC.

The genes are TRBV9 and TRBJ2-2; 7 bases agree with TRBD2. This CDR3 has 14 amino acids. The V segment lost 0 bases and the J segment 5 bases; nucleotides outside the gene matches: 1. In germline, CDR1 is SGDLS, CDR2 YYNGEE. The CDR3 DNA sequence: TGTGCCAGCAGCGTAGGTAGCGGGACCGGGGAGCTGTTTTTT. Its protein is CASSVGSGTGELFF.

The chain couples TRBV7-8 to TRBJ2-5; 9 nucleotides align to TRBD2. CDR1 is SGHVS, CDR2 FQNEAQ, per germline. Trimming at V came to 4 bases and at J to 0 bases, leaving 3 bases not matched to a gene. The CDR3 is 15 amino acids. CDR3 in DNA: TGTGCCAGCAGCTGGCTAGCGGGGCACCAAGAGACCCAGTACTTC. The encoded protein is CASSWLAGHQETQYF.

This clonotype was detected ten times or more. This sequence joins TRBV4-1 and TRBJ2-3; D not certain. The CDR3 extends over 13 amino acids. Germline CDR1 is MGHRA and CDR2 is YSYEKL. Trimming took off 5 bases at V and 4 bases at J, with 10 bases between the two ends. CDR3 protein: CASSKVGSDTQYF. The CDR3 DNA reads TGCGCCAGCAGCAAAGTCGGCTCAGATACGCAGTATTTT.

This clonotype has more than one count but fewer than ten. The chain couples TRBV7-8 to TRBJ1-1, with TRBD1 matching 9 bases. Germline V gene sequence: CDR1 SGHVS, CDR2 FQNEAQ. Germline trimming cut 0 bases from V and 7 bases from J; bases unmatched to any gene: 6. The CDR3 is 15 residues long. This CDR3 reads CASSLAYRGLREAFF. The CDR3, as DNA: TGTGCCAGCAGCTTAGCTTACAGGGGGCTTCGTGAAGCTTTCTTT.

Points on this clonotype: Germline and junction disagree at one end, which may indicate a read error. The rearrangement uses TRBV5-4 and TRBJ2-7; 8 bases align to TRBD1. This CDR3 is 16 amino acids long. Looked up from germline, CDR1 is SGHNT and CDR2 is YYREEE (reference sequence). This CDR3 is CASSFSPGGASHEQYF. As DNA, the CDR3 is TGTGCCAGCAGCTTCAGTCCAGGGGGCGCCTCCCACGAGCAGTACTTC. The whole variable domain, filled in from reference TRBV5-4 and TRBJ2-7, reads ETGVTQSPTHLIKTRGQQVTLRCSSQSGHNTVSWYQQALGQGPQFIFQYYREEENGRGNFPPRFSGLQFPNYSSELNVNALELDDSALYLCASSFSPGGASHEQYFGPGTRLTVT.

This clonotype has a handful of counts. The chain recombines TRBV14 with TRBJ2-2, with D maybe TRBD2 (5 bases). V was cut by 4 bases and J by 6 bases, with 12 bases left in between. The germline V gene encodes CDR1 SGHDN and CDR2 FVKESK. The CDR3 covers 14 residues. The CDR3 sequence: CASSPWTSAGELFF. In nucleotides, the CDR3 is TGTGCCAGCAGCCCATGGACTTCCGCCGGGGAGCTGTTTTTT.

The chain recombines TRBV9 with TRBJ2-1; 7 positions agree with TRBD2. The CDR3 loop spans 11 amino acids. The germline gives CDR1 SGDLS, CDR2 YYNGEE. J was trimmed by 15 bases and V by 5 bases; bases with no gene match: 8. This chain's CDR3 is CASSQGDYWFF. The DNA for the CDR3 is TGTGCCAGCAGTCAAGGGGACTACTGGTTCTTC.

This chain connects TRBV4-3 to TRBJ2-2, with D hard to call. This CDR3 is built from 15 residues. Trimming took off 0 bases at V and 5 bases at J, with 10 bases between the two ends. CDR1 is LGHNA and CDR2 is YSLEER in the germline V gene. CDR3 nucleotide sequence: TGCGCCAGCAGCCAAGATCCTAGTCGGACCGGGGAGCTGTTTTTT. Translation gives CASSQDPSRTGELFF.

This clonotype was detected ten times or more. This chain joins TRBV14 and TRBJ2-1; no firm D call. Per germline, CDR1 SGHDN and CDR2 FVKESK. Trimming stripped 1 base from V and 3 bases from J, with 10 bases between. There are 15 residues in the CDR3. DNA of the CDR3: TGTGCCAGCAGCCAAGTCAGCGCCAGCTACAATGAGCAGTTCTTC. Translation: CASSQVSASYNEQFF. Full variable domain (missing parts from reference TRBV14 and TRBJ2-1): EAGVTQFPSHSVIEKGQTVTLRCDPISGHDNLYWYRRVMGKEIKFLLHFVKESKQDESGMPNNRFLAERTGGTYSTLKVQPAELEDSGVYFCASSQVSASYNEQFFGPGTRLTVL.

This clonotype was seen a few times. The chain has TRBV27 and TRBJ1-1, with 7 bases that match TRBD1. The CDR3 contains 12 residues. Per germline, CDR1 MNHEY and CDR2 SMNVEV (reference sequence). J lost 8 bases, V lost 5 bases, and 5 bases had no gene match. The CDR3: CASSPDRTEAFF. In DNA form, the CDR3 reads TGTGCCAGCAGTCCGGACAGGACGGAAGCTTTCTTT.

This clonotype was counted between two and nine times. The chain uses TRBV24-1 and TRBJ2-1; 9 nucleotides line up with TRBD2. Unmatched junction bases numbered 9, after V lost 9 bases and J lost 7 bases. CDR3 length: 14 residues. CDR1 and CDR2 from the germline V gene are KGHDR and SFDVKD. The DNA of the CDR3 is TGTGCCACCGCCGGGACTAGCAATCGGAATGAGCAGTTCTTC. It codes for CATAGTSNRNEQFF.

This clonotype was picked up many times. The chain joins TRBV11-3 to TRBJ2-1, with D hard to call. The CDR3 is 15 amino acids. Germline V gene data show CDR1 as SGHNT and CDR2 as YENEEA. V gave up 0 bases and J gave up 10 bases, with 16 bases separating them. CDR3 sequence (DNA): TGTGCCAGCAGCTTAGATCTTATCCCCCGGCGGGAGCAGTTCTTC. Amino acid sequence: CASSLDLIPRREQFF.

This clonotype was counted between two and nine times. J is TRBJ2-1 and V is TRBV4-3; a possible D gene is TRBD1 (6 bases). Looked up from germline, CDR1 is LGHNA and CDR2 is YSLEER. The CDR3 is made up of 16 amino acids. V was shortened by 0 bases and J by 3 bases, with 12 bases between the two germline ends. The CDR3 is CASSQDPRGNYNEQFF. CDR3 nucleotide sequence: TGCGCCAGCAGCCAAGATCCCAGGGGCAACTACAATGAGCAGTTCTTC.

The chain uses TRBV2 and TRBJ1-5, with 9 bases identical to TRBD1. J gave up 5 bases and V 8 bases, and 7 bases lay outside the gene matches. The CDR3 has 14 residues. The germline CDR1 and CDR2 sequences are SNHLY and FYNNEI. CDR3 nucleotides: TGTGCCAGCGCTCCGGGACAGGGACATCAGCCCCAGCATTTT. Residues: CASAPGQGHQPQHF.

The chain carries TRBV4-3 and TRBJ2-1, with a weak D call TRBD1 (5 bases). The V gene lost 5 bases and the J gene lost 5 bases, with 13 bases spanning the gap. Germline lookup yields CDR1 LGHNA and CDR2 YSLEER. The CDR3 is made up of 14 amino acids. The CDR3: CASSDSDLNNEQFF. The CDR3 bases are TGCGCCAGCAGCGACAGCGACCTAAACAATGAGCAGTTCTTC.

The rearrangement joins TRBV28 to TRBJ2-1, with D hard to call. Germline CDR1 is MDHEN and CDR2 is SYDVKM. The CDR3 is made up of 15 amino acids. V was trimmed by 5 bases and J by 7 bases, leaving 18 bases between them. The CDR3 coding sequence is TGTGCCAGCAGTGAGCCCCTTGCGCTGGGGAATGAGCAGTTCTTC. Translating it yields CASSEPLALGNEQFF.

The gene calls are TRBV9 and TRBJ2-5; D is undetermined. Trimming removed 4 bases at V and 5 bases at J, with 15 bases between. CDR3 length: 14 residues. The germline CDR1 and CDR2 sequences are SGDLS and YYNGEE. The CDR3 DNA reads as TGTGCCAGCAGCCTTAGTCCGCTAGGGGAGACCCAGTACTTC. It translates to CASSLSPLGETQYF.

J is TRBJ1-1 and V is TRBV5-5; the D is unclear. The CDR3 sequence is 18 residues long. CDR1 and CDR2 from the germline V gene are SGHKS and YYEKEE (reference sequence). Trimming removed 0 bases from V and 0 bases from J, with 18 bases in between. In nucleotides, the CDR3 is TGTGCCAGCAGCTTGGGATCTCTGGTTAGTCTAATGAACACTGAAGCTTTCTTT. It encodes CASSLGSLVSLMNTEAFF.